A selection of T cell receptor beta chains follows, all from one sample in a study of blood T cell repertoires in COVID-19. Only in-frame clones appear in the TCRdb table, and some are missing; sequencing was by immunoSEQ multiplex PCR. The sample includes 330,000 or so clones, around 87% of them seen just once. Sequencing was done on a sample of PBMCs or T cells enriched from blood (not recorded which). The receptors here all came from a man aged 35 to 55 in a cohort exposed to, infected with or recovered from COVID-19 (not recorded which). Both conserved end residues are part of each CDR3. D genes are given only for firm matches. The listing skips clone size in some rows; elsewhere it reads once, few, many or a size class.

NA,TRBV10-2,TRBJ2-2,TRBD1,CASSESGDRFVRSTGELFF,TGCGCCAGCAGTGAGTCGGGGGACAGGTTCGTCCGAAGCACCGGGGAGCTGTTTTTT
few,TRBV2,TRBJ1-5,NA,CASSRDSEQPQHF,TGTGCCAGCAGCCGGGACTCTGAGCAGCCCCAGCATTTT
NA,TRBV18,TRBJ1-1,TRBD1,CASSPQGATEAFF,TGTGCCAGCTCACCACAGGGGGCGACTGAAGCTTTCTTT
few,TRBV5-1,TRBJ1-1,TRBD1,CASRPGGGGTEAFF,TGCGCCAGCAGGCCGGGAGGGGGCGGGACTGAAGCTTTCTTT
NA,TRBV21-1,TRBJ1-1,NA,CASSKRGTDTEAFF,TGTGCCAGCAGCAAAAGGGGAACGGACACTGAAGCTTTCTTT
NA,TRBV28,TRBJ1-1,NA,CASSLAAGYNTEAFF,TGTGCCAGCAGTTTGGCGGCGGGGTACAACACTGAAGCTTTCTTT
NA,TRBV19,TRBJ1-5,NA,CASREDWSQPQHF,TGTGCCAGTAGGGAGGACTGGAGTCAGCCCCAGCATTTT
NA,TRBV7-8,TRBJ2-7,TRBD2,CASSLVGGTSGRQYEQYF,TGTGCCAGCAGCTTAGTGGGGGGTACTAGCGGGAGACAGTACGAGCAGTACTTC
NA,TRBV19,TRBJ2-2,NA,CASSRTVRDTGELFF,TGTGCCAGTAGCAGGACAGTTAGGGACACCGGGGAGCTGTTTTTT
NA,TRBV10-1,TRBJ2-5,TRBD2,CASSGLAEETQYF,TGCGCCAGCAGTGGACTAGCGGAAGAGACCCAGTACTTC
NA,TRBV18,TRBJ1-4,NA,CASSPRESEKLFF,TGTGCCAGCTCACCACGAGAGAGTGAAAAACTGTTTTTT
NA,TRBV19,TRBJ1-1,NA,CASIEGQRRGGAEAFF,TGTGCCAGTATCGAGGGTCAGCGTCGGGGGGGGGCTGAAGCTTTCTTT
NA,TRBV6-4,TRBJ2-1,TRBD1,CASSPGQESNEQFF,TGTGCCAGCAGTCCGGGACAGGAATCCAATGAGCAGTTCTTC
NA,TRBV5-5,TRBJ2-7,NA,CASSPRGYEQYF,TGTGCCAGCAGCCCCAGGGGCTACGAGCAGTACTTC
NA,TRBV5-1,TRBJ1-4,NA,CASSHGTAGQEKLFF,TGCGCCAGCAGCCACGGGACTGCCGGACAAGAAAAACTGTTTTTT
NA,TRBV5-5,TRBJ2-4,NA,CASSLGGWGIAKNIQYF,TGTGCCAGCAGCTTGGGAGGGTGGGGAATAGCCAAAAACATTCAGTACTTC
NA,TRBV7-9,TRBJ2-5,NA,CASSESSPGLQETQYF,TGTGCCAGCAGCGAATCGTCACCGGGACTTCAAGAGACCCAGTACTTC
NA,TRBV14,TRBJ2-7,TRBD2,CASSPGLAGAGEQYF,TGTGCCAGCAGTCCTGGACTAGCGGGAGCAGGGGAGCAGTACTTC
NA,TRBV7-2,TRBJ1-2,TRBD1,CASSLDGTGLYYGYTF,TGTGCCAGCAGCTTAGATGGGACAGGGCTTTACTATGGCTACACCTTC
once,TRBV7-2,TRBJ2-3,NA,CASSLDLAQVTQYF,TGTGCCAGCAGCTTAGATCTGGCTCAGGTGACGCAGTATTTT
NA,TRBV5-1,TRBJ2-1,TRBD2,CASSLRTSGRGNEQFF,TGCGCCAGCAGCTTGAGGACTAGCGGGAGGGGAAATGAGCAGTTCTTC
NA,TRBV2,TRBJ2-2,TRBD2,CASSVGSGLNTGELFF,TGTGCCAGCAGTGTGGGTTCGGGACTAAACACCGGGGAGCTGTTTTTT
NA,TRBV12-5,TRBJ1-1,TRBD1,CASGLGRDREAFF,TGTGCTAGTGGTTTGGGCCGGGACAGAGAAGCTTTCTTT
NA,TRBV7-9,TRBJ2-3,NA,CASSSSRSADTQYF,TGTGCCAGCAGCTCATCTAGATCCGCAGATACGCAGTATTTT
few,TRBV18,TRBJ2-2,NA,CASSESTGELFF,TGTGCCAGCTCAGAGTCCACCGGGGAGCTGTTTTTT
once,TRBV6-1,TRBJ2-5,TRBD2,CASSESPGLAGGLETQYF,TGTGCCAGCAGTGAAAGTCCTGGGCTAGCGGGAGGGTTAGAGACCCAGTACTTC
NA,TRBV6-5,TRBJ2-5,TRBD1,CASIPTGVGTQYF,TGTGCCAGCATCCCTACAGGGGTTGGGACCCAGTACTTC
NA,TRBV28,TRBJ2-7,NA,CASSFPRGAWYEQYF,TGTGCCAGCAGTTTCCCAAGGGGTGCGTGGTACGAGCAGTACTTC
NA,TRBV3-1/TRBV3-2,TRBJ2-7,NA,CASSQERRAYEQYF,TGTGCCAGCAGCCAAGAGCGCCGGGCCTACGAGCAGTACTTC
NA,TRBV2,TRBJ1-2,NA,CASVRKESYGYTF,TGTGCCAGCGTCCGAAAGGAGAGCTATGGCTACACCTTC
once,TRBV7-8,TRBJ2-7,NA,CASSLRRTNYEQYF,TGTGCCAGCAGCTTACGACGGACTAATTACGAGCAGTACTTC
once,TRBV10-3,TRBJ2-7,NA,CAISESGADYEQYF,TGTGCCATCAGTGAGTCTGGGGCCGACTACGAGCAGTACTTC
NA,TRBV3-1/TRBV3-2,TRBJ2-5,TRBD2,CASSQGNSGRQETQYF,TGTGCCAGCAGCCAAGGAAATAGCGGGCGCCAAGAGACCCAGTACTTC
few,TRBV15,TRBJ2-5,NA,CATSRRWEPVQETQYF,TGTGCCACCAGCAGAAGGTGGGAGCCCGTTCAAGAGACCCAGTACTTC
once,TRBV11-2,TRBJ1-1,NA,CASSFEAKNTEAFF,TGTGCCAGCAGCTTCGAGGCGAAGAACACTGAAGCTTTCTTT
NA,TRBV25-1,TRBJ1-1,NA,CASSESGGTEAFF,TGTGCCAGCAGTGAGTCGGGGGGCACTGAAGCTTTCTTT
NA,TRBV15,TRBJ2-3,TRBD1,CATSTRRTGVGDTQYF,TGTGCCACCAGCACAAGAAGGACAGGGGTGGGAGATACGCAGTATTTT
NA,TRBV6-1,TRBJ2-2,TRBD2,CASSARTSGVNTGELFF,TGTGCCAGCAGTGCCCGGACTAGCGGGGTGAACACCGGGGAGCTGTTTTTT
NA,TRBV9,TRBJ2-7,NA,CASSVDLWVQEQYF,TGTGCCAGCAGCGTAGATTTATGGGTACAGGAGCAGTACTTC
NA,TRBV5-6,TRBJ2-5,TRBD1,CASSPDRGLQETQYF,TGTGCCAGCAGCCCGGACAGGGGGCTTCAAGAGACCCAGTACTTC
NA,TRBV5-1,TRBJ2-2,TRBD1,CASSPTGDTGELFF,TGCGCCAGCAGCCCGACAGGGGACACCGGGGAGCTGTTTTTT
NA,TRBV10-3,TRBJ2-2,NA,CAISESGAGELFF,TGTGCCATCAGTGAGTCGGGCGCCGGGGAGCTGTTTTTT
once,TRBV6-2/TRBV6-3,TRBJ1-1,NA,CASSYSRGGLYTEAFF,TGTGCCAGCAGTTACTCCAGGGGCGGGTTATACACTGAAGCTTTCTTT
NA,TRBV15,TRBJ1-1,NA,CATSRGQTGYTEAFF,TGTGCCACCAGCAGGGGCCAAACAGGGTACACTGAAGCTTTCTTT
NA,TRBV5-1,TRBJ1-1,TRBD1,CASSEKTGARTMNTEAFF,TGCGCCAGCTCCGAAAAGACAGGGGCGCGAACCATGAACACTGAAGCTTTCTTT
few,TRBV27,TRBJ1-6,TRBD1,CASSLYPDRGNSPLHF,TGTGCCAGCAGTTTATACCCTGACAGGGGGAATTCACCCCTCCACTTT
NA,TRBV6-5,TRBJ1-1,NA,CASSYVGGNTEAFF,TGTGCCAGCAGTTACGTGGGGGGGAACACTGAAGCTTTCTTT
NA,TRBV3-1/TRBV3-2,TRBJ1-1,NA,CASSQGQSMNTEAFF,TGTGCCAGCAGCCAAGGACAATCCATGAACACTGAAGCTTTCTTT